This T cell receptor (beta chain) was captured by sequencing in a study of Ad26.COV2.S vaccination and SARS-CoV-2 variants. The study's findings and limits: Vaccine and placebo groups showed comparable non-spike TCR breadth. Using TCR breadth and depth analyses may have led to underestimated total T cell responses. Following vaccination, spike-specific CD8+ and CD4+ T cell responses reportedly exhibited substantial breadth.

Germline CDR1 reads SGHNT; CDR2 reads YENEEA. V was clipped by 8 bases and J by 5 bases, with 14 bases between them. The CDR3 extends over 13 amino acids. Concerning this clone itself: What it binds is not known.

Sample treatment: around 19 received Ad26.COV2.S at low or high dose, single or two shots; roughly five received placebo; per-sample allocation not given. Day 63 following the first vaccine or placebo injection was when the samples were taken. TCRdb keeps only in-frame clones here, not all; method: immunoSEQ multiplex PCR. The sample carries a few hundred thousand clones, 83% recorded once. The chain joins TRBV11-3 to TRBJ2-3; tentatively, D is TRBD2 (5 bases). This receptor was taken from a person between 18 and 65 years old who received the Ad26.COV2.S COVID-19 vaccine or a placebo. The starting material was peripheral blood, obtained in a trial of Ad26.COV2.S vaccine versus placebo. CDR3 loop: CASGRKGQDTQYF. The DNA for the CDR3 is TGTGCCAGCGGGAGAAAGGGCCAAGATACGCAGTATTTT.